These 12 T cell receptor beta chains share one sample of origin, sequenced in a study of beta chain features in type 1 diabetes (dated by TCRdb to between 2018 and 2020). Preparation of the library involved the immunoSEQ multiplex PCR assay. All of the isolated RNA was reverse transcribed with the High Capacity cDNA Reverse Transcription Kit, so expressed TCRB transcripts were sequenced. TCRdb retrieved this table from immuneACCESS and kept in-frame rearrangements only. Not all clones are present; in checked studies, unresolved V genes account for under half, and no reason is known for the remainder. The sample data list 500,000 to 700,000 clones, and about a sixth of these were observed just once. The ten largest clones add up to approximately 0.093% of the sample. Sequencing was performed on naive CD4+ T cells from blood. In light of the paper, this sample's cell subset or site label describes: true naive CD4+ T cells. The receptors derive from a man younger than 30 in good health.

This clone came up a few times. The chain joins TRBV6-5 to TRBJ2-5; possible D gene TRBD1, 5 bases. This CDR3 is built from 14 residues. CDR1 is MNHEY and CDR2 is SVGAGI in the germline V gene. V gave up 4 bases and J gave up 0 bases, with 9 bases separating them. This chain's CDR3 is CASSFDRYQETQYF. CDR3 nucleotide sequence: TGTGCCAGCAGTTTCGACAGATACCAAGAGACCCAGTACTTC.

A few counts support this clone. V gene TRBV19 combines with J gene TRBJ2-7; tentatively, D is TRBD2 (5 bases). This CDR3 has 15 amino acids. Germline V lookup: CDR1 LNHDA, CDR2 SQIVND (reference sequence). V shed 6 bases and J shed 2 bases, with 17 bases lying between them. CDR3 region: CASRSVGTGTYEQYF. Written as DNA, the CDR3 is TGTGCCAGTAGATCGGTGGGTACGGGGACCTACGAGCAGTACTTC.

This rearrangement joins TRBV18 to TRBJ2-1; a weak D match, TRBD2 (6 bases). Germline lookup yields CDR1 KGHSH and CDR2 LQKENI. V gave up 1 base and J gave up 0 bases, with 16 bases separating them. The CDR3 extends over 18 amino acids. CDR3 bases: TGTGCCAGCTCACCACTTTGGACGGGGGACTTCTCCTACAATGAGCAGTTCTTC. It encodes CASSPLWTGDFSYNEQFF. Variable domain in full (rest from reference TRBV18 and TRBJ2-1): NAGVMQNPRHLVRRRGQEARLRCSPMKGHSHVYWYRQLPEEGLKFMVYLQKENIIDESGMPKERFSAEFPKEGPSILRIQQVVRGDSAAYFCASSPLWTGDFSYNEQFFGPGTRLTVL.

The chain uses TRBV5-1 and TRBJ2-5; perhaps TRBD1 as D (5 bases). Germline lookup yields CDR1 SGHRS and CDR2 YFSETQ. This CDR3 region has 13 residues. Deletions cut 9 bases from V and 3 bases from J, with 15 bases between. The CDR3 DNA sequence: TGCGCCACCTGTGGAACAGGAGAAGAGACCCAGTACTTC. Protein: CATCGTGEETQYF.

The rearrangement uses TRBV6-5 and TRBJ2-2; 10 bases fit TRBD2. This CDR3 is built from 15 residues. V shed 6 bases and J 3 bases; nucleotides not matched to a gene: 4. Germline V gene sequence: CDR1 MNHEY, CDR2 SVGAGI. In DNA form, the CDR3 reads TGTGCCAGCAGCCTAGCGGGGGCCTACACCGGGGAGCTGTTTTTT. This codes for CASSLAGAYTGELFF.

Points on this clone: Other DNA variants within this sample encode the same CDR3. This chain joins TRBV18 and TRBJ2-7; the D is unclear. V shed 6 bases and J shed 3 bases, with 6 bases lying between them. Germline V gives CDR1 KGHSH, CDR2 LQKENI. The CDR3 consists of 11 residues. CDR3 nucleotide sequence: TGTGCCAGCTCGCTCGACTACGAGCAGTACTTC. It translates to CASSLDYEQYF. Together with reference TRBV18 and TRBJ2-7, the CDR3 gives the full variable domain: NAGVMQNPRHLVRRRGQEARLRCSPMKGHSHVYWYRQLPEEGLKFMVYLQKENIIDESGMPKERFSAEFPKEGPSILRIQQVVRGDSAAYFCASSLDYEQYFGPGTRLTVT.

This clone was observed a few times. J is TRBJ2-2 and V is TRBV10-3; D is ambiguous. The CDR3 extends over 15 amino acids. Germline-derived CDR1 and CDR2 are ENHRY and SYGVKD. V lost 4 bases to trimming and J lost 2 bases, with 11 bases between them. CDR3: CAISVLADNTGELFF. The CDR3 DNA reads TGTGCCATCAGTGTATTGGCAGATAACACCGGGGAGCTGTTTTTT.

The chain is built from TRBV5-1 and TRBJ2-1; TRBD2 matches at 7 bases. The V and J ends lost 2 bases and 0 bases, in that order; junction bases with no gene match: 5. CDR1 is SGHRS and CDR2 is YFSETQ in the germline V gene. CDR3 size: 16 residues. CDR3 in DNA: TGCGCCAGCAGCTTCCCAACTAGCGTCTCCTACAATGAGCAGTTCTTC. Translated: CASSFPTSVSYNEQFF.

The chain uses TRBV7-2 and TRBJ1-2; tentative D call: TRBD1 (5 bases). Between the trimmed V and J ends, which lost 6 bases and 0 bases, there was a span of 8 bases. The CDR3 runs 13 residues. Germline lookup yields CDR1 SGHTA and CDR2 FQGNSA. CDR3 sequence (DNA): TGTGCCAGCAGACAGGATGCTAACTATGGCTACACCTTC. Translating gives CASRQDANYGYTF.

The rearrangement uses TRBV27 and TRBJ2-6; D gene uncertain. The ends were cut back, 1 base at V and 0 bases at J, with 7 bases in the middle. The CDR3 loop spans 16 amino acids. Germline V CDR1 and CDR2: MNHEY, SMNVEV (reference sequence). The CDR3 region has the DNA TGTGCCAGCAGTTTATTTAGGATCTCTGGGGCCAACGTCCTGACTTTC. Translating gives CASSLFRISGANVLTF.

This clone turned up a few times. V usage is TRBV4-2 and J usage is TRBJ1-3; no firm D call. The ends were cut back, 3 bases at V and 0 bases at J, with 9 bases in the middle. The CDR3 covers 15 residues. Germline CDR1 LGHNA, CDR2 YNFKEQ. CDR3 loop: CASSQDGSSGNTIYF. The CDR3 nucleotides read TGTGCCAGCAGCCAGGACGGGAGCTCTGGAAACACCATATATTTT.

The V and J genes are TRBV28 and TRBJ2-6; the match to TRBD2 covers 7 bases. CDR1 and CDR2 (germline): MDHEN, SYDVKM. The CDR3 sequence is 16 residues long. Trimming took 2 bases from V and 4 from J; bases not matched to a gene: 5. This CDR3 reads CASSLAGVTGANVLTF. The CDR3 region has the DNA TGTGCCAGCAGTTTAGCGGGAGTGACAGGGGCCAACGTCCTGACTTTC.